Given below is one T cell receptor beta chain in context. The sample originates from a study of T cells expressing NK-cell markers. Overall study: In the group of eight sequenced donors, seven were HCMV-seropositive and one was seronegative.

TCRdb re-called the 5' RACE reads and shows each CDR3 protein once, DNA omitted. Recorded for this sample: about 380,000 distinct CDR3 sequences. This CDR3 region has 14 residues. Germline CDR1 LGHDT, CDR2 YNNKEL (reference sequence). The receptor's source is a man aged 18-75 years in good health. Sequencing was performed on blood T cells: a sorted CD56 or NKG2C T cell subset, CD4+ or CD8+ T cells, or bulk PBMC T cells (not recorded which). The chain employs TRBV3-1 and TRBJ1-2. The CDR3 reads CASSQDGGNYGYTF. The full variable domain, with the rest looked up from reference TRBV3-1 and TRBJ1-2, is DTAVSQTPKYLVTQMGNDKSIKCEQNLGHDTMYWYKQDSKKFLKIMFSYNNKELIINETVPNRFSPKSPDKAHLNLHINSLELGDSAVYFCASSQDGGNYGYTFGSGTRLTVV.